The 21 T cell receptor beta chains below all came from one sample that was sequenced in a study of identical twins (dated by TCRdb to 2015 to 2016). The library was obtained by 5' RACE. The data were produced on an Illumina HiSeq 2000. The raw public reads went through TCRdb reprocessing: fastp at Q25, MiXCR clone calling, in-frame beta chains kept. Entries that share a CDR3 protein sequence are merged under the most common genes and DNA. Across this sample there are about 190,000 distinct CDR3 sequences, with around a sixth seen only once. The top ten clones comprise around two fifths of the sample. The sample was also reused in another study, on T cells expressing NK-cell markers.

Input material: CD8+ T cells sorted from blood. The receptors were sampled from a woman younger than 30 in good health.

V gene TRBV6-2 or TRBV6-3 combines with J gene TRBJ2-7, with D uncertain. Germline V CDR1 and CDR2: MNHEY, SVGEGT. The CDR3 covers 12 residues. Trimming cost V 4 bases and J 6 bases, with 10 bases left between them. The DNA for the CDR3 is TGTGCCAGCAGTTCCCCAAGGTCCGAGCAGTACTTC. Protein: CASSSPRSEQYF.

This clonotype appeared many times. V usage is TRBV6-2 or TRBV6-3 and J usage is TRBJ2-7; TRBD1 is a possible D gene (6 bases). The CDR3 length is 14 residues. Germline-derived CDR1 and CDR2 are MNHEY and SVGEGT. V was clipped by 0 bases and J by 0 bases, with 6 bases between them. The CDR3 DNA reads as TGTGCCAGCAGTTACTCGGACAGCTCCTACGAGCAGTACTTC. Translated, it gives CASSYSDSSYEQYF.

This clonotype has more than one count but fewer than ten. The DNA of the CDR3 is TGCGCCAGCAGCTTGACTTCTCGCGGGCGGGAGAACACTGAAGCTTTCTTT. The encoded protein is CASSLTSRGRENTEAFF. V and J are TRBV5-1 and TRBJ1-1; D ambiguous. CDR1 and CDR2 (germline): SGHRS, YFSETQ. Trimming took off 1 base at V and 1 base at J, with 17 bases between the two ends. This CDR3 is built from 17 residues.

The CDR3 protein is CASSQGGRWTDTQYF. As DNA, the CDR3 is TGCGCCAGCAGCCAGGGCGGGAGGTGGACAGATACGCAGTATTTT. The chain links TRBV4-3 to TRBJ2-3, with TRBD2 matching 8 bases. The V gene end was trimmed by 3 bases and the J gene end by 3 bases; junction bases not matched to a gene: 5. Germline CDR1 and CDR2: LGHNA and YSLEER. The CDR3 consists of 15 residues.

This clonotype was observed a handful of times. This chain connects TRBV6-5 to TRBJ2-1; TRBD2 matches at 9 bases. Germline V CDR1 and CDR2: MNHEY, SVGAGI. This CDR3 has 18 amino acids. V gave up 0 bases and J gave up 4 bases; unmatched junction bases: 10. This chain's CDR3 is CASSYSPIGLAHYNEQFF. In nucleotides, the CDR3 is TGTGCCAGCAGTTACTCGCCTATTGGACTAGCGCATTACAATGAGCAGTTCTTC.

This clonotype was seen more than once but under ten times. This chain connects TRBV20-1 to TRBJ2-1, with D possibly being TRBD2 (7 bases). The CDR3 has 11 amino acids. In germline, CDR1 is DFQATT, CDR2 SNEGSKA (reference sequence). Deletions cut 5 bases from V and 7 bases from J, with 9 bases between. The chain's CDR3 is CSAEGGNEQFF. The CDR3 bases are TGCAGTGCTGAGGGGGGGAATGAGCAGTTCTTC.

This CDR3 is CASSLAGLAPGELFF. The CDR3 nucleotides read TGTGCCAGCAGTTTAGCGGGGCTAGCGCCCGGGGAGCTGTTTTTT. The chain recombines TRBV27 with TRBJ2-2, with a tentative D call TRBD2 (6 bases). Germline assignment: CDR1 MNHEY and CDR2 SMNVEV (reference sequence). Deletions cut 2 bases from V and 6 bases from J, with 13 bases between. The CDR3 sequence is 15 residues long.

V is TRBV4-1 and J is TRBJ1-1, with a weak D call TRBD1 (6 bases). The germline CDR1 and CDR2 sequences are MGHRA and YSYEKL. The ends were cut back, 0 bases at V and 4 bases at J, with 15 bases in the middle. The CDR3 has 16 amino acids. The chain's CDR3 is CASSQDGGARVTEAFF. DNA for the CDR3: TGCGCCAGCAGCCAAGACGGGGGGGCCAGGGTCACTGAAGCTTTCTTT.

This clonotype has more than one count but fewer than ten. The V gene is TRBV27, the J gene TRBJ2-2; the D gene could be TRBD1 or TRBD2 (6 bases each). The V gene's germline CDR1 is MNHEY and CDR2 SMNVEV (reference sequence). V was cut by 7 bases and J by 2 bases, with 17 bases left in between. There are 16 residues in the CDR3. The CDR3 nucleotides read TGTGCCAGCACCCCGGGGGCCTTAACAAACACCGGGGAGCTGTTTTTT. It specifies CASTPGALTNTGELFF.

In its sample, this clonotype was seen a few times. V and J are TRBV11-2 and TRBJ1-3, with D perhaps TRBD1 (5 bases). CDR3 length equals 13 residues. The germline gives CDR1 SGHAT, CDR2 FQNNGV. V was cut by 1 base and J by 8 bases, with 9 bases left in between. The CDR3: CASSLAGDHTIYF. In nucleotides, the CDR3 is TGTGCCAGCAGCTTAGCGGGGGACCACACCATATATTTT.

This clonotype was counted between two and nine times. The junction departs from germline at one end; a sequencing error may be responsible. The J gene is TRBJ2-1, the V gene TRBV29-1; no clear D. The CDR3 is 14 amino acids. The V gene's germline CDR1 is SQVTM and CDR2 ANQGSEA. The CDR3: CSVQDSHSYNEQFF. The DNA of the CDR3 is TGCAGCGTTCAAGACTCCCACTCCTACAATGAGCAGTTCTTC.

This clonotype appeared a few times. The chain uses TRBV12-3 or TRBV12-4 and TRBJ2-1; 11 positions agree with TRBD2. V dropped 1 base and J dropped 4; count of bases not matched to a gene: 9. The CDR3 runs 18 residues. CDR3 DNA sequence: TGTGCCAGCAGTTTAGGCCTAGCGGGGGGCCCGGTATACAATGAGCAGTTCTTC. It is translated as CASSLGLAGGPVYNEQFF.

The chain joins TRBV29-1 to TRBJ1-1; the match to TRBD1 covers 7 bases. J was trimmed by 8 bases and V by 6 bases; bases with no gene match: 6. This CDR3 is 11 amino acids long. The germline CDR1 and CDR2 sequences are SQVTM and ANQGSEA. The CDR3 region has the DNA TGCAGCGTGCGACCGGGACAGGAAGCTTTCTTT. It encodes CSVRPGQEAFF.

The sample holds many counts of this clonotype. The V call is TRBV7-9, the J call TRBJ2-5, with D uncertain. Trimming pared 0 bases from V and 2 bases from J, leaving 7 bases between. Germline V gives CDR1 SEHNR, CDR2 FQNEAQ (reference sequence). CDR3 length equals 14 residues. The CDR3 sequence: CASSLAARQETQYF. CDR3 bases: TGTGCCAGCAGCTTAGCGGCCAGGCAAGAGACCCAGTACTTC.

This clonotype showed up just a few times. V usage is TRBV6-2 or TRBV6-3 and J usage is TRBJ1-1; 7 bases line up with TRBD1. From germline, CDR1 is MNHEY and CDR2 SVGEGT. The CDR3 totals 19 residues. The V and J ends lost 5 bases and 1 base, in that order; junction bases with no gene match: 19. Here the CDR3 reads CASSVSLDRDFGRNTEAFF. CDR3 bases: TGTGCCAGCAGTGTCAGTCTCGACAGGGATTTCGGGAGGAACACTGAAGCTTTCTTT.

This clonotype was found a few times. The J gene is TRBJ2-1, the V gene TRBV12-3 or TRBV12-4; 9 bases are a match to TRBD1. V lost 7 bases and J lost 0; bases outside the gene matches: 7. The CDR3 contains 16 residues. The CDR3 nucleotides read TGTGCCAGCAACCCGGACAGGGGATACTCCTACAATGAGCAGTTCTTC. Amino acid sequence: CASNPDRGYSYNEQFF.

This clonotype was seen only a few times. This chain joins TRBV6-2 or TRBV6-3 and TRBJ2-7; D is uncertain. Trimming stripped 6 bases from V and 2 bases from J, with 17 bases between. The germline V gene encodes CDR1 MNHEY and CDR2 SVGEGT. This CDR3 region has 15 residues. The CDR3 DNA reads TGTGCCAGCAGATCTCCCGCCCGACCCCCCTACGAGCAGTACTTC. It encodes CASRSPARPPYEQYF.

This clonotype was seen a handful of times. The chain has TRBV27 and TRBJ1-6; tentatively, D is TRBD1 (5 bases). Germline CDR1 is MNHEY and CDR2 is SMNVEV (reference sequence). Trimming shortened V by 2 bases and J by 6 bases, and 8 bases separated the two germline ends. The CDR3 extends over 14 amino acids. CDR3 bases: TGTGCCAGCAGTTTAAGGGGATTTAATTCACCCCTCCACTTT. This translates into CASSLRGFNSPLHF.

This clonotype was counted only a few times. CDR3 coding DNA: TGCAGTGCTAGATTAGGCAGGGGGCCCTACGAGCAGTACTTC. Translation gives CSARLGRGPYEQYF. The rearrangement uses TRBV20-1 and TRBJ2-7, with 8 bases matching TRBD1. Germline values: CDR1 DFQATT, CDR2 SNEGSKA (reference sequence). V lost 2 bases and J lost 2; bases outside the gene matches: 5. This CDR3 has 14 amino acids.

The table lists this clonotype with a few counts. The chain couples TRBV20-1 to TRBJ1-1; no firm D call. CDR1 is DFQATT, CDR2 SNEGSKA, per germline (reference sequence). The length of the CDR3 is 11 residues. Trimming removed 7 bases at V and 1 base at J, with 7 bases between. The DNA of the CDR3 is TGCAGTGTTCGGGGGAACACTGAAGCTTTCTTT. The encoded protein is CSVRGNTEAFF.

This clonotype showed up just a few times. The chain combines TRBV6-5 with TRBJ2-3, with D tentatively TRBD2 (6 bases). V dropped 2 bases and J dropped 3 bases, with 21 bases sitting between them. Per the germline V gene, CDR1 is MNHEY and CDR2 is SVGAGI. The CDR3 extends over 18 amino acids. The DNA for the CDR3 is TGTGCCAGCAGTTACGATAAACGAGGGAATAGCGGAACAGATACGCAGTATTTT. Its translation: CASSYDKRGNSGTDTQYF.